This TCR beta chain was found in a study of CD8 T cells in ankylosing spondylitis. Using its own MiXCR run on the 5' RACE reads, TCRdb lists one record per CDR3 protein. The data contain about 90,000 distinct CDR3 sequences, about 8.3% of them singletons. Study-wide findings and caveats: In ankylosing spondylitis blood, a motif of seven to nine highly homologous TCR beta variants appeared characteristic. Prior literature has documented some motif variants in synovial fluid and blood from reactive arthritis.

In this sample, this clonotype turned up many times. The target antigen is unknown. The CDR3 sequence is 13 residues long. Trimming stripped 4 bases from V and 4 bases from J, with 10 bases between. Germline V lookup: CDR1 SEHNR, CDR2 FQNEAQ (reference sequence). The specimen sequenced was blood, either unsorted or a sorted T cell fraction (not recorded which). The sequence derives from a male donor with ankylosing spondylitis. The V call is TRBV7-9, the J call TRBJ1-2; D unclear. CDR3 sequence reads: CASSSERAYGYTF. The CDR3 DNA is TGTGCCAGCAGCTCCGAGCGGGCCTATGGCTACACCTTC.